The following is a T cell receptor beta chain sequence with its context. Its target is not known. The source of the sample is a study of shared clonotypes between healthy human individuals. At the level of the study: Three plates each covered CD4 naive and memory; CD8 naive two, CD8 memory one. Regarding the study as a whole: The generation probabilities recorded for non-shared clonotypes fell below those of clonotypes shared by all four donors.

This CDR3 spans 13 amino acids. Germline V gene sequence: CDR1 MNHNY, CDR2 SVGAGI (reference sequence). The V gene lost 7 bases and the J gene lost 0 bases, with 7 bases spanning the gap. The assay was immunoSEQ multiplex PCR, and TCRdb's table has in-frame clones only and misses some. Found here are 850,000 to 1,100,000 clones, approximately 77% of them singletons; the top ten hold 0.85% to 1%. Sequenced: memory CD4+ T cells from PBMCs. Noted subset: CD45RA-negative fraction. The chain combines TRBV6-6 with TRBJ1-5; D not resolved. The clonotype was recovered from a man between 18 and 35 years old in good health. Some clones in this sample may be carry-over from other donors' samples. The CDR3, as DNA: TGTGCCAGCACCCCACATAGCAATCAGCCCCAGCATTTT. Residues: CASTPHSNQPQHF.